Following are 6 T cell receptor beta chains from one sample sequenced in a study of shared clonotypes between healthy human individuals. Generated by immunoSEQ multiplex PCR, the TCRdb table keeps only in-frame clones and is missing some. The table shows some 2 million clones, with around 95% occurring only once. Sequenced: naive CD4+ T cells sorted from blood. Subset denoted: CD45RA+ positively selected. These TCRs come from a man between 18 and 29 years old in good health.

V is TRBV18 and J is TRBJ2-7; 10 positions agree with TRBD2. Germline trimming cut 2 bases from V and 7 bases from J; bases unmatched to any gene: 17. The germline CDR1 and CDR2 sequences are KGHSH and LQKENI. The length of the CDR3 is 18 residues. CDR3: CASSPRGLAGAPTGEQYF. In DNA, the CDR3 is TGTGCCAGCTCACCAAGGGGCCTAGCGGGAGCGCCGACCGGGGAGCAGTACTTC.

The chain joins TRBV9 to TRBJ2-3, with TRBD1 matching 8 bases. Per the germline V gene, CDR1 is SGDLS and CDR2 is YYNGEE. There are 17 residues in the CDR3. Unmatched junction bases numbered 9, after V lost 0 bases and J lost 3 bases. The CDR3 protein is CASSVVSRGRETDTQYF. CDR3 sequence (DNA): TGTGCCAGCAGCGTAGTTAGCAGGGGGCGAGAAACAGATACGCAGTATTTT.

The V and J genes are TRBV7-2 and TRBJ2-5; TRBD1 or TRBD2 may be the D gene (6 bases each). The germline V gene encodes CDR1 SGHTA and CDR2 FQGNSA. The V end lost 3 bases, the J end lost 5 bases, and 10 bases lay between the germline ends. The CDR3 is 13 residues long. For the CDR3, the DNA is TGTGCCAGCAGCTTGACAGGAGGGGAGACCCAGTACTTC. Translation: CASSLTGGETQYF.

This chain joins TRBV2 and TRBJ2-7; D is possibly TRBD2 (7 bases). The germline V gene has CDR1 SNHLY and CDR2 FYNNEI. The CDR3 extends over 14 amino acids. V was shortened by 6 bases and J by 6 bases, with 18 bases between the two germline ends. In DNA form, the CDR3 reads TGTGCCAGCAGCGGGGGGCCCTCTTATGTCGAGCAGTACTTC. Amino acids: CASSGGPSYVEQYF.

The chain employs TRBV9 and TRBJ2-7; the match to TRBD1 covers 7 bases. With V trimmed by 4 bases and J by 3 bases, 7 bases remained unmatched. This CDR3 has 14 amino acids. In germline, CDR1 is SGDLS, CDR2 YYNGEE. As DNA, the CDR3 is TGTGCCAGCAGCACAACGACAGGGAACTACGAGCAGTACTTC. It specifies CASSTTTGNYEQYF.

The chain carries TRBV25-1 and TRBJ1-3, with 7 bases aligning to TRBD1. The CDR3 has 16 amino acids. Germline assignment: CDR1 MGHDK and CDR2 SYGVNS. The J segment lost 4 bases and the V segment lost 3 bases, leaving 9 bases of the junction unmatched. The CDR3 protein is CASSDKGTGVGNTIYF. CDR3 DNA sequence: TGTGCCAGCAGTGATAAGGGAACAGGGGTCGGAAACACCATATATTTT.